The 28 T cell receptor beta chains below come from one sample, sequenced in a study of blood T cell repertoires in COVID-19. Profiling relied on immunoSEQ multiplex PCR, and the TCRdb table lists in-frame clones only, not all of them. The data hold fewer than 300,000 clones, with 70% to 90% observed a single time. Sequencing input: peripheral blood. Every receptor here comes from a woman aged 45-65 years with acute or convalescent COVID-19.

Only a few counts were recorded for this clone. The V call is TRBV18, the J call TRBJ1-1; TRBD1 agrees at 11 bases. CDR3 length equals 19 residues. Looked up from germline, CDR1 is KGHSH and CDR2 is LQKENI. Trimming removed 4 bases from V and 0 bases from J; junction bases left unmatched: 13. CDR3 DNA: TGTGCCAGCTCACAGAGTCGGACAGGGGGCAGTCTAATGAACACTGAAGCTTTCTTT. Its protein product is CASSQSRTGGSLMNTEAFF.

The V call is TRBV12-3 or TRBV12-4, the J call TRBJ1-2, with TRBD1 matching over 8 bases. CDR3 size: 13 residues. Unmatched junction bases numbered 2, after V lost 6 bases and J lost 2 bases. The CDR3 DNA sequence: TGTGCCAGCAGCCGGGACAGGAACTATGGCTACACCTTC. It translates to CASSRDRNYGYTF.

The rearrangement uses TRBV18 and TRBJ2-6, with 9 bases identical to TRBD1. V shed 2 bases, J shed 2 bases, and the junction held 4 bases outside the gene matches. Germline lookup yields CDR1 KGHSH and CDR2 LQKENI. The length of the CDR3 is 17 residues. CDR3 residues: CASSPRDRVAGANVLTF. In DNA form, the CDR3 reads TGTGCCAGCTCACCAAGGGACAGGGTGGCTGGGGCCAACGTCCTGACTTTC.

This CDR3 is CASSPGGTQYEQYF. The CDR3 DNA follows: TGTGCCAGCAGCCCCGGTGGGACTCAGTACGAGCAGTACTTC. J is TRBJ2-7 and V is TRBV9, with D perhaps TRBD2 (6 bases). The CDR3 is 14 amino acids. Germline CDR1 and CDR2: SGDLS and YYNGEE. Trimming shortened V by 4 bases and J by 4 bases, and 15 bases separated the two germline ends. Drawing the rest from reference TRBV9 and TRBJ2-7, the complete variable domain is DSGVTQTPKHLITATGQRVTLRCSPRSGDLSVYWYQQSLDQGLQFLIQYYNGEERAKGNILERFSAQQFPDLHSELNLSSLELGDSALYFCASSPGGTQYEQYFGPGTRLTVT.

The chain carries TRBV5-1 and TRBJ1-3; D perhaps matches TRBD1 (6 bases). The germline V gene has CDR1 SGHRS and CDR2 YFSETQ. CDR3 length equals 15 residues. V gave up 2 bases and J gave up 4 bases, with 13 bases separating them. The CDR3 protein is CASSFDGTSGNTIYF. The CDR3 DNA is TGCGCCAGCAGCTTTGATGGGACATCGGGAAACACCATATATTTT.

The CDR3 sequence: CASSDASGGSYEQYF. The CDR3 DNA sequence: TGTGCCAGCAGCGATGCTAGCGGGGGCTCCTACGAGCAGTACTTC. This chain links TRBV2 with TRBJ2-7, with TRBD2 identical over 10 bases. The CDR3 has 15 amino acids. The trim removed 6 bases at V and 0 bases at J, leaving 5 bases unmatched. Looked up from germline, CDR1 is SNHLY and CDR2 is FYNNEI. Filled out from reference TRBV2 and TRBJ2-7, the complete variable domain reads EPEVTQTPSHQVTQMGQEVILRCVPISNHLYFYWYRQILGQKVEFLVSFYNNEISEKSEIFDDQFSVERPDGSNFTLKIRSTKLEDSAMYFCASSDASGGSYEQYFGPGTRLTVT.

This chain connects TRBV6-2 or TRBV6-3 to TRBJ2-7; 10 nucleotides match TRBD2. With V trimmed by 2 bases and J by 0 bases, 7 bases remained unmatched. Germline V CDR1 and CDR2: MNHEY, SVGEGT. The CDR3 spans 17 residues. CDR3 amino acids: CASSYGVLAGPSYEQYF. The CDR3 DNA reads TGTGCCAGCAGTTACGGGGTACTAGCGGGACCCTCCTACGAGCAGTACTTC.

CDR3 region: CASSGTGGDTGELFF. The CDR3 DNA reads TGCGCCAGCAGTGGGACAGGGGGTGACACCGGGGAGCTGTTTTTT. The V and J genes are TRBV5-1 and TRBJ2-2, with 11 bases aligning to TRBD1. Germline-derived CDR1 and CDR2 are SGHRS and YFSETQ. This CDR3 is built from 15 residues. With V trimmed by 5 bases and J by 3 bases, 3 bases remained unmatched.

The chain recombines TRBV7-3 with TRBJ1-2; the match to TRBD1 covers 11 bases. The CDR3 has 15 amino acids. Trimming cost V 5 bases and J 4 bases; bases outside gene matches: 6. Germline CDR1 and CDR2: SGHTA and FQGTGA. The CDR3 loop is CASSPGQGAVYGYTF. CDR3 DNA: TGTGCCAGCAGCCCTGGACAGGGGGCAGTCTATGGCTACACCTTC.

The chain carries TRBV24-1 and TRBJ1-1; the D is unclear. Germline CDR1 and CDR2: KGHDR and SFDVKD. CDR3 length: 14 amino acids. With 3 bases removed from V and 1 base from J, the gap between germline ends came to 8 bases. CDR3 DNA: TGTGCCACCAGTGATAACACGGGGAACACTGAAGCTTTCTTT. Its protein product is CATSDNTGNTEAFF.

This clone has only one observation. The chain uses TRBV20-1 and TRBJ2-1; D possibly corresponds to TRBD2 (6 bases). The CDR3 is made up of 14 amino acids. CDR1 DFQATT and CDR2 SNEGSKA come from the germline V gene (reference sequence). Trimming removed 3 bases at V and 0 bases at J, with 9 bases between. The CDR3 sequence: CSASSGSSYNEQFF. For the CDR3, the DNA is TGCAGTGCTAGTTCCGGGAGCTCCTACAATGAGCAGTTCTTC.

The chain couples TRBV7-3 to TRBJ1-5; perhaps TRBD1 as D (6 bases). Germline CDR1 SGHTA, CDR2 FQGTGA. CDR3 length equals 15 residues. V was shortened by 0 bases and J by 4 bases, with 10 bases between the two germline ends. CDR3 protein: CASSLTGQGNQPQHF. For the CDR3, the DNA is TGTGCCAGCAGCTTAACGGGGCAGGGGAATCAGCCCCAGCATTTT.

J is TRBJ1-1 and V is TRBV6-1; no reliable D call. The CDR3 sequence is 13 residues long. Between the trimmed V and J ends, which lost 6 bases and 5 bases, there was a span of 13 bases. In germline, CDR1 is MNHNS, CDR2 SASEGT. CDR3 protein: CASRSPGGTEAFF. In nucleotides, the CDR3 is TGTGCCAGCAGGTCCCCGGGCGGGACTGAAGCTTTCTTT.

This clone was picked up a small number of times. V and J are TRBV28 and TRBJ2-1, with 12 bases that match TRBD2. This CDR3 is 20 amino acids long. The germline gives CDR1 MDHEN, CDR2 SYDVKM. V was clipped by 5 bases and J by 2 bases; unmatched bases: 16. The CDR3 region is CASSRYFRTASGRAYNEQFF. The CDR3 coding sequence is TGTGCCAGCAGTCGCTACTTTAGGACGGCTAGCGGGAGGGCCTACAATGAGCAGTTCTTC.

The chain uses TRBV6-5 and TRBJ1-3, with D hard to call. Per germline, CDR1 MNHEY and CDR2 SVGAGI. Trimming shortened V by 2 bases and J by 0 bases, and 8 bases separated the two germline ends. The CDR3 has 15 residues. The CDR3 here is CASSYDLSSGNTIYF. Here the CDR3 DNA reads TGTGCCAGCAGTTACGATCTCAGCTCTGGAAACACCATATATTTT.

The V call is TRBV30, the J call TRBJ2-1; D is ambiguous. CDR3 length equals 10 residues. Deletions cut 1 base from V and 7 bases from J, with 2 bases between. Germline V lookup: CDR1 GTSNPN, CDR2 SVGIG (reference sequence). Here the CDR3 DNA reads TGTGCCTGGAGTGCTAATGAGCAGTTCTTC. Translation: CAWSANEQFF.

V gene TRBV27 combines with J gene TRBJ1-2; D not resolved. Between the trimmed V and J ends, which lost 4 bases and 3 bases, there was a span of 9 bases. The CDR3 runs to 13 residues. Germline V gene data show CDR1 as MNHEY and CDR2 as SMNVEV (reference sequence). Here the CDR3 DNA reads TGTGCCAGCAGTTCGATCGCAGACTATGGCTACACCTTC. Its protein product is CASSSIADYGYTF.

The J gene is TRBJ2-1, the V gene TRBV6-5, with D unresolved. This CDR3 has 15 amino acids. Between the trimmed V and J ends, which lost 2 bases and 2 bases, there was a span of 10 bases. Germline V gives CDR1 MNHEY, CDR2 SVGAGI. The CDR3 here is CASSYDQRTYNEQFF. CDR3 nucleotides: TGTGCCAGCAGTTACGATCAGCGAACCTACAATGAGCAGTTCTTC.

This chain links TRBV28 with TRBJ2-5, with TRBD1 matching 9 bases. V was pared by 4 bases and J by 3 bases, with 12 bases of the junction left unmatched. Germline CDR1 MDHEN, CDR2 SYDVKM. The CDR3 is 17 amino acids. DNA of the CDR3: TGTGCCAGCAGTTCCTGGGCCGGGACAGGGCGTAAAGAGACCCAGTACTTC. It codes for CASSSWAGTGRKETQYF.

This clone came up a few times. The gene calls are TRBV7-3 and TRBJ1-3; D gene uncertain. V gave up 6 bases and J gave up 4 bases, with 16 bases separating them. Germline V gene lookup returns CDR1 SGHTA and CDR2 FQGTGA. The CDR3 runs 15 residues. CDR3 nucleotides: TGTGCCAGCAGTCCCCTTCCGAGTACGGGAAACACCATATATTTT. This sequence encodes CASSPLPSTGNTIYF.

The chain is built from TRBV5-1 and TRBJ1-4; 7 bases line up with TRBD1. Losses at the gene ends were 0 bases for V and 8 bases for J; bases not matched to a gene: 4. This CDR3 region has 14 residues. CDR1 is SGHRS and CDR2 is YFSETQ in the germline V gene. DNA for the CDR3: TGCGCCAGCAGCTTGGCCAGGGGGGACGAAAAACTGTTTTTT. Encoded protein: CASSLARGDEKLFF.

The gene calls are TRBV27 and TRBJ2-3; D perhaps matches TRBD1 (5 bases). The CDR3 sequence is 15 residues long. V dropped 3 bases and J dropped 4 bases, with 14 bases sitting between them. Germline values: CDR1 MNHEY, CDR2 SMNVEV (reference sequence). The chain's CDR3 is CASSFIRGTADTQYF. The CDR3 DNA is TGTGCCAGCAGTTTCATAAGGGGTACCGCAGATACGCAGTATTTT.

This chain links TRBV24-1 with TRBJ2-7; 7 nucleotides line up with TRBD2. The CDR3 consists of 15 residues. CDR1 and CDR2 (germline): KGHDR, SFDVKD. The ends lost 5 bases at V and 1 base at J; junction bases unmatched: 7. The CDR3 sequence: CATSAPGGSSYEQYF. CDR3 nucleotides: TGTGCCACCAGTGCACCTGGCGGGAGTTCCTACGAGCAGTACTTC.

The chain has TRBV25-1 and TRBJ1-2; D not resolved. V was cut by 5 bases and J by 3 bases, with 7 bases left in between. This CDR3 is 12 amino acids long. The germline V gene encodes CDR1 MGHDK and CDR2 SYGVNS. Written as DNA, the CDR3 is TGTGCCAGCAGTCCTTTTGACTATGGCTACACCTTC. Its translation is CASSPFDYGYTF.

The V call is TRBV19, the J call TRBJ2-5; no firm D call. CDR3 size: 13 residues. With 1 base removed from V and 5 bases from J, the gap between germline ends came to 8 bases. Per the germline V gene, CDR1 is LNHDA and CDR2 is SQIVND (reference sequence). The CDR3 region is CASSIGGEETQYF. CDR3 nucleotides: TGTGCCAGTAGTATAGGAGGTGAGGAGACCCAGTACTTC.

V and J are TRBV10-2 and TRBJ1-2; TRBD1 matches at 7 bases. Losses at the gene ends were 3 bases for V and 2 bases for J; bases not matched to a gene: 6. The CDR3 consists of 15 residues. Germline V lookup: CDR1 WSHSY, CDR2 SAAADI. The CDR3 DNA follows: TGCGCCAGCAGTGAAGCGGGGGACAGAAACTATGGCTACACCTTC. This gives the protein CASSEAGDRNYGYTF.

The gene calls are TRBV30 and TRBJ2-1; 10 nucleotides align to TRBD2. Germline trimming cut 5 bases from V and 7 bases from J; bases unmatched to any gene: 2. The CDR3 is made up of 12 amino acids. The germline V gene has CDR1 GTSNPN and CDR2 SVGIG (reference sequence). CDR3 bases: TGTGCCTGGGGACTAGCGGTAAATGAGCAGTTCTTC. Translated: CAWGLAVNEQFF.

The chain joins TRBV18 to TRBJ1-5; 8 positions agree with TRBD1. This CDR3 is 17 amino acids long. The V and J ends lost 0 bases and 5 bases, in that order; junction bases with no gene match: 9. Germline CDR1 and CDR2: KGHSH and LQKENI. CDR3 amino acids: CASSPPRRQGADQPQHF. The CDR3 DNA is TGTGCCAGCTCACCACCGAGAAGGCAGGGGGCAGATCAGCCCCAGCATTTT.